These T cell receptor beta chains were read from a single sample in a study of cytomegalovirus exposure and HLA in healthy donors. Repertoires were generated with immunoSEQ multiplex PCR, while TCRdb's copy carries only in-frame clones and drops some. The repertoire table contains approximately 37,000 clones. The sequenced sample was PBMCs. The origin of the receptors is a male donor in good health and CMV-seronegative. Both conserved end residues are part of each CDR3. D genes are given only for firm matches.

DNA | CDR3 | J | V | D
TGTGCCAGTAGCTCAACCGGGACAGTCACAACTAATGAAAAACTGTTTTTT | CASSSTGTVTTNEKLFF | TRBJ1-4 | TRBV19 | TRBD1
TGTGCCAGCAGTTATGTGAGGGAGGTTTTGTACACTGAAGCTTTCTTT | CASSYVREVLYTEAFF | TRBJ1-1 | TRBV6-5 | .
TGTGCCAGCAGCCTAGGGGACAGAACCCTCCACTTT | CASSLGDRTLHF | TRBJ1-6 | TRBV7-9 | TRBD1
TGCAGCGGGAGGACGGGAACAGATGAAAAACTGTTTTTT | CSGRTGTDEKLFF | TRBJ1-4 | TRBV29-1 | .
TGTGCCAGCAGCCCCCTTAGCTCCTACAATGAGCAGTTCTTC | CASSPLSSYNEQFF | TRBJ2-1 | TRBV5-6 | .
TGTGCCAGCAGCCCGAGGGGGCGTCGGGACACCGGGGAGCTGTTTTTT | CASSPRGRRDTGELFF | TRBJ2-2 | TRBV7-7 | TRBD1
TGTGCCAGCAGCTTGCAACAGGGGTACGGGGAGCTGTTTTTT | CASSLQQGYGELFF | TRBJ2-2 | TRBV7-9 | TRBD1
TGCGCCAGCAGCCAGCCGGGACTAGCGGCTAAGAATGAGCAGTTCTTC | CASSQPGLAAKNEQFF | TRBJ2-1 | TRBV4-1 | TRBD2
TGTGCCAGCAGCCCCAGGGAGGCCTCTGGAAACACCATATATTTT | CASSPREASGNTIYF | TRBJ1-3 | TRBV13 | .
TGCGCCAGCAGCCCGGCGACAGAAAACTATGGCTACACCTTC | CASSPATENYGYTF | TRBJ1-2 | TRBV5-1 | .
TGTGCCAGCAGCGACACAGGTCTCGGCGGTGGAAACACCATATATTTT | CASSDTGLGGGNTIYF | TRBJ1-3 | TRBV9 | .
TGTGCCAGCAGGGTCTACAGGGAGTCTAATTCACCCCTCCACTTT | CASRVYRESNSPLHF | TRBJ1-6 | TRBV6-5 | .
TGTGCCAGCTCAGACAGGGAGGAGAGGCAGTACTTC | CASSDREERQYF | TRBJ2-7 | TRBV5-4 | .
TGTGCCAGCCGAAAGAGTGGCGGGGGGAGCACAGATACGCAGTATTTT | CASRKSGGGSTDTQYF | TRBJ2-3 | TRBV14 | TRBD2
TGTGCCAGTAGTGTTACAGCCTTTAGCAATCAGCCCCAGCATTTT | CASSVTAFSNQPQHF | TRBJ1-5 | TRBV19 | .
TGTGCCAGCAGTCAGTGGGGCGAGCAGTACTTC | CASSQWGEQYF | TRBJ2-7 | TRBV6-5 | .
TGTGCCGTCCATGGATGGGGCCACGAGCAGTACTTC | CAVHGWGHEQYF | TRBJ2-7 | TRBV25-1 | .
TGTGCCAGCAGTGAGATAGCGGGAACACAAGAGACCCAGTACTTC | CASSEIAGTQETQYF | TRBJ2-5 | TRBV6-1 | TRBD2
TGTGCCTGGAGTGCGTCCCCCAGCGCCACCGGGGAGCTGTTTTTT | CAWSASPSATGELFF | TRBJ2-2 | TRBV30 | .
TGCGCCAGCAGCTTGGGTAGAGGGAAGGAGAGCGAGACCCAGTACTTC | CASSLGRGKESETQYF | TRBJ2-5 | TRBV5-1 | .
TGTGCCAGCAGAGCCCACCGGGAAAATGAAAAACTGTTTTTT | CASRAHRENEKLFF | TRBJ1-4 | TRBV5-5 | .